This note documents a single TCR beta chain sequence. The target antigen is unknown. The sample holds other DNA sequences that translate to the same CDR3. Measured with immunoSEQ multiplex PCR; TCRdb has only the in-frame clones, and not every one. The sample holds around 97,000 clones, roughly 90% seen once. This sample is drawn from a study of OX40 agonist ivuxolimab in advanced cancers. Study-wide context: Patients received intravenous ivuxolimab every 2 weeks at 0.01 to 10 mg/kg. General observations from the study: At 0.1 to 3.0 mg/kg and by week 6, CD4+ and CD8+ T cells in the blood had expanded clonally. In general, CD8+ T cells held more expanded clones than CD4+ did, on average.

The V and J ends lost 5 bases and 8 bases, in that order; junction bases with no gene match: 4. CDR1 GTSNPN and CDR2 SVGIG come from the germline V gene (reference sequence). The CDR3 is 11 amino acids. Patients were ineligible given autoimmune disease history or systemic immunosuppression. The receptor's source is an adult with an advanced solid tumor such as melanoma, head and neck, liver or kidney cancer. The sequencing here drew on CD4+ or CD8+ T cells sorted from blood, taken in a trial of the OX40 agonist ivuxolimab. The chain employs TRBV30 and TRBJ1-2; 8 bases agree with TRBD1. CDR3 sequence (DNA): TGTGCCTGGTCAGGGGGCAGCGGCTACACCTTC. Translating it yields CAWSGGSGYTF.